Listed here are 32 T cell receptor beta chains from one sample, sequenced in a study of cytomegalovirus exposure and HLA in healthy donors. The PCR ran on 60 Vbeta and 13 Jbeta primers. Assay used: immunoSEQ multiplex PCR; TCRdb lists only in-frame clones, some missing. The sample lists 140,000 or so clones; 61% were seen once. The sequenced sample was PBMCs. The receptors were sampled from a male donor in good health and CMV-seronegative.

This chain connects TRBV30 to TRBJ2-5; tentative D call: TRBD1 (6 bases). Germline CDR1 reads GTSNPN; CDR2 reads SVGIG (reference sequence). V was shortened by 1 base and J by 5 bases, with 14 bases between the two germline ends. This CDR3 has 14 amino acids. The CDR3 DNA follows: TGTGCCTGGAGTGCACTGAGGGGGTTGGAGACCCAGTACTTC. Translated: CAWSALRGLETQYF. The complete variable domain, with remaining parts taken from reference TRBV30 and TRBJ2-5, reads SQTIHQWPATLVQPVGSPLSLECTVEGTSNPNLYWYRQAAGRGLQLLFYSVGIGQISSEVPQNLSASRPQDRQFILSSKKLLLSDSGFYLCAWSALRGLETQYFGPGTRLLVL.

This rearrangement joins TRBV15 to TRBJ1-5, with 8 bases lining up with TRBD1. The CDR3 covers 20 residues. V was pared by 3 bases and J by 2 bases, with 18 bases of the junction left unmatched. Germline values: CDR1 LNHNV, CDR2 YYDKDF (reference sequence). In nucleotides, the CDR3 is TGTGCCACCAGCAGCCCCGGACAGGGAAGTGGGTATGGGGGCAATCAGCCCCAGCATTTT. This codes for CATSSPGQGSGYGGNQPQHF. The full variable domain, with the rest looked up from reference TRBV15 and TRBJ1-5, is DAMVIQNPRYQVTQFGKPVTLSCSQTLNHNVMYWYQQKSSQAPKLLFHYYDKDFNNEADTPDNFQSRRPNTSFCFLDIRSPGLGDTAMYLCATSSPGQGSGYGGNQPQHFGDGTRLSIL.

This clone was seen more than once but under ten times. The V gene is TRBV25-1, the J gene TRBJ1-4; no definite D call. Trimming stripped 7 bases from V and 7 bases from J, with 13 bases between. The CDR3 is 13 residues long. Germline loops: CDR1 MGHDK, CDR2 SYGVNS. CDR3 in DNA: TGTGCCAGCAACGGCCAGGATCCTGAAAAACTGTTTTTT. It translates to CASNGQDPEKLFF.

The chain uses TRBV6-6 and TRBJ1-3; TRBD1 matches 9 bases. With V trimmed by 10 bases and J by 4 bases, 5 bases remained unmatched. Germline V gene sequence: CDR1 MNHNY, CDR2 SVGAGI (reference sequence). The CDR3 extends over 13 amino acids. This chain's CDR3 is CAIGQGTGNTIYF. The CDR3 DNA reads TGTGCCATTGGACAGGGGACAGGAAACACCATATATTTT.

V and J are TRBV6-1 and TRBJ1-2; the D gene is possibly TRBD1 (6 bases). The V gene lost 0 bases and the J gene lost 4 bases, with 12 bases spanning the gap. CDR3 length: 15 amino acids. From germline, CDR1 is MNHNS and CDR2 SASEGT. CDR3: CASSEASPRGYGYTF. The DNA of the CDR3 is TGTGCCAGCAGTGAAGCGTCGCCCAGGGGCTATGGCTACACCTTC.

The chain recombines TRBV10-3 with TRBJ2-2, with unresolved D. The germline CDR1 and CDR2 sequences are ENHRY and SYGVKD. Between the trimmed V and J ends, which lost 3 bases and 6 bases, there was a span of 5 bases. The CDR3 consists of 12 residues. The DNA of the CDR3 is TGTGCCATCAGTGAACTCCCCGGGGAGCTGTTTTTT. Translating gives CAISELPGELFF.

The gene calls are TRBV9 and TRBJ2-5; 16 bases map to TRBD2. This CDR3 comprises 18 residues. V was clipped by 4 bases and J by 4 bases; unmatched bases: 10. Germline values: CDR1 SGDLS, CDR2 YYNGEE. Written as DNA, the CDR3 is TGTGCCAGCAGCCCAGGGACTAGCGGGGGGGCTGTGAGAGAGACCCAGTACTTC. Protein: CASSPGTSGGAVRETQYF.

The chain couples TRBV7-3 to TRBJ2-2; 9 nucleotides agree with TRBD2. Germline V gives CDR1 SGHTA, CDR2 FQGTGA. This CDR3 is 15 amino acids long. V was pared by 5 bases and J by 4 bases, with 5 bases of the junction left unmatched. The CDR3 loop reads CASSPGLASTGELFF. Here the CDR3 DNA reads TGTGCCAGCAGCCCGGGACTAGCTTCCACCGGGGAGCTGTTTTTT.

This chain joins TRBV5-1 and TRBJ2-3; 8 nucleotides agree with TRBD2. The CDR3 has 14 amino acids. The J segment lost 2 bases and the V segment lost 7 bases, leaving 6 bases of the junction unmatched. CDR1 is SGHRS, CDR2 YFSETQ, per germline. This CDR3 reads CASRRGEPTDTQYF. In nucleotides, the CDR3 is TGCGCCAGCCGGCGGGGGGAACCCACAGATACGCAGTATTTT. Drawing the rest from reference TRBV5-1 and TRBJ2-3, the complete variable domain is KAGVTQTPRYLIKTRGQQVTLSCSPISGHRSVSWYQQTPGQGLQFLFEYFSETQRNKGNFPGRFSGRQFSNSRSEMNVSTLELGDSALYLCASRRGEPTDTQYFGPGTRLTVL.

The V gene is TRBV9, the J gene TRBJ1-6; 8 bases fit TRBD1. This CDR3 has 15 residues. The V and J ends lost 4 bases and 5 bases, in that order; junction bases with no gene match: 5. Germline V lookup: CDR1 SGDLS, CDR2 YYNGEE. The CDR3 sequence is CASSPQGQDNSPLHF. The CDR3 DNA sequence: TGTGCCAGCAGCCCACAGGGACAGGATAATTCACCCCTCCACTTT.

V and J are TRBV6-1 and TRBJ2-7; D might be TRBD2 (6 bases). Trimming left V 4 bases short and J 1 base short, with 23 bases between. The CDR3 extends over 18 amino acids. CDR1 MNHNS and CDR2 SASEGT come from the germline V gene. The CDR3 here is CASSVPVAEILASYEQYF. CDR3 DNA: TGTGCCAGCAGTGTTCCGGTCGCGGAGATACTAGCTTCCTACGAGCAGTACTTC.

The chain has TRBV4-1 and TRBJ1-1, with D possibly being TRBD1 (5 bases). The CDR3 has 13 residues. In germline, CDR1 is MGHRA, CDR2 YSYEKL. Between the trimmed V and J ends, which lost 1 base and 4 bases, there was a span of 7 bases. The CDR3 sequence is CASSQGGPTEAFF. CDR3 bases: TGCGCCAGCAGCCAAGGGGGCCCCACTGAAGCTTTCTTT.

This chain joins TRBV6-5 and TRBJ1-3; D unresolved. The CDR3 totals 13 residues. V lost 7 bases and J lost 4, with 11 bases in between. The germline gives CDR1 MNHEY, CDR2 SVGAGI. CDR3 residues: CASISLSGNTIYF. DNA of the CDR3: TGTGCCAGCATATCCCTGAGCGGAAACACCATATATTTT.

The chain employs TRBV2 and TRBJ1-5, with 9 bases identical to TRBD1. Germline V gives CDR1 SNHLY, CDR2 FYNNEI. This CDR3 is 18 amino acids long. The J segment lost 7 bases and the V segment lost 6 bases, leaving 19 bases of the junction unmatched. The CDR3 DNA sequence: TGTGCCAGCAGGGGCGGACAGGGGAAACCTGAAACATCCCAGCCCCAGCATTTT. This encodes CASRGGQGKPETSQPQHF.

CDR3 protein: CASSGTGGREQYF. The CDR3 DNA sequence: TGTGCCAGCAGTGGGACAGGGGGTAGGGAGCAGTACTTC. The chain couples TRBV2 to TRBJ2-7, with TRBD1 matching over 10 bases. CDR3 size: 13 residues. Germline-derived CDR1 and CDR2 are SNHLY and FYNNEI. V gave up 4 bases and J gave up 7 bases; unmatched junction bases: 4.

This chain joins TRBV19 and TRBJ2-5; D is unclear. Germline-derived CDR1 and CDR2 are LNHDA and SQIVND (reference sequence). V lost 3 bases and J lost 5, with 4 bases in between. The length of the CDR3 is 11 residues. CDR3 loop: CASSIYETQYF. CDR3 DNA: TGTGCCAGTAGTATCTATGAGACCCAGTACTTC.

The CDR3 spells CASSPRGGGLRGNSPLHF. DNA of the CDR3: TGTGCCAGCAGTCCCCGCGGGGGGGGGTTGCGGGGTAATTCACCCCTCCACTTT. The chain links TRBV6-7 to TRBJ1-6, with D possibly TRBD1 on 5 matching bases. TRBV6-7 is noted as an ORF with a role that remains uncertain. The CDR3 runs 18 residues. With 5 bases removed from V and 6 bases from J, the gap between germline ends came to 23 bases.

This sequence joins TRBV5-6 and TRBJ1-6; a weak D match, TRBD1 (5 bases). The CDR3 sequence is 14 residues long. Trimming removed 2 bases at V and 8 bases at J, with 11 bases between. CDR1 is SGHDT, CDR2 YYEEEE, per germline. In DNA, the CDR3 is TGTGCCAGCAGCTTTGTCTGGGGGGATTCACCCCTCCACTTT. Translating it yields CASSFVWGDSPLHF.

A single count supports this clone. V usage is TRBV7-2 and J usage is TRBJ2-1, with D maybe TRBD1 (5 bases). In germline, CDR1 is SGHTA, CDR2 FQGNSA. Trimming stripped 4 bases from V and 8 bases from J, with 12 bases between. The CDR3 has 13 amino acids. The CDR3 coding sequence is TGTGCCAGCAGCTGGGGCCCGGGCGATGAGCAGTTCTTC. Protein sequence: CASSWGPGDEQFF.

The CDR3: CASSSEDRGHYGYTF. The CDR3 DNA is TGTGCCAGCTCATCGGAAGACAGGGGTCACTATGGCTACACCTTC. V usage is TRBV18 and J usage is TRBJ1-2; 8 nucleotides match TRBD1. J lost 3 bases, V lost 5 bases, and 8 bases had no gene match. The CDR3 contains 15 residues. CDR1 is KGHSH and CDR2 is LQKENI in the germline V gene.

This clone was detected only once. This chain links TRBV7-2 with TRBJ2-1, with 9 bases identical to TRBD2. The germline V gene has CDR1 SGHTA and CDR2 FQGNSA. This CDR3 spans 15 amino acids. After removal of 1 base from V and 10 bases from J, the junction contained 8 bases not matched to a gene. The CDR3 sequence: CASSLVGRGGAEQFF. CDR3 DNA: TGTGCCAGCAGCTTAGTGGGGCGCGGGGGGGCCGAGCAGTTCTTC.

This clone was counted once. The chain links TRBV7-2 to TRBJ1-5, with D possibly being TRBD1 (6 bases). The V and J ends lost 0 bases and 2 bases respectively, with 11 bases between them. In germline, CDR1 is SGHTA, CDR2 FQGNSA. This CDR3 spans 16 amino acids. As DNA, the CDR3 is TGTGCCAGCAGCTTAGCGCCGGGACAAGGCAATCAGCCCCAGCATTTT. Amino acids: CASSLAPGQGNQPQHF.

The chain is built from TRBV9 and TRBJ1-2, with TRBD1 matching 7 bases. The CDR3 consists of 16 residues. The V and J ends lost 2 bases and 2 bases, in that order; junction bases with no gene match: 9. Germline CDR1 and CDR2: SGDLS and YYNGEE. The CDR3 nucleotides read TGTGCCAGCAGCGTCTCCTTGGGACAGCTAAACTATGGCTACACCTTC. The encoded protein is CASSVSLGQLNYGYTF.

The chain couples TRBV29-1 to TRBJ1-1, with D hard to call. Germline-derived CDR1 and CDR2 are SQVTM and ANQGSEA. Trimming stripped 6 bases from V and 6 bases from J, with 14 bases between. The CDR3 loop spans 12 amino acids. This CDR3 reads CSVLGGPAEAFF. CDR3 DNA sequence: TGCAGCGTGCTAGGCGGGCCAGCTGAAGCTTTCTTT.

This clone was picked up a small number of times. The chain carries TRBV7-8 and TRBJ2-5; D is undetermined. This CDR3 has 12 amino acids. Trimming left V 1 base short and J 5 bases short, with 5 bases between. Germline lookup yields CDR1 SGHVS and CDR2 FQNEAQ. The CDR3 region has the DNA TGTGCCAGCAGCTTAGAGAGGGAGACCCAGTACTTC. Translation: CASSLERETQYF.

This clone has just a few counts. The gene calls are TRBV28 and TRBJ2-5, with D uncertain. CDR3 size: 14 residues. The germline V gene encodes CDR1 MDHEN and CDR2 SYDVKM. V was shortened by 3 bases and J by 0 bases, with 8 bases between the two germline ends. CDR3 in DNA: TGTGCCAGCAGTTTGGAGTCGTACCAAGAGACCCAGTACTTC. It translates to CASSLESYQETQYF.

This clone turned up a few times. The chain is built from TRBV4-1 and TRBJ2-5; D ambiguous. CDR1 and CDR2 (germline): MGHRA, YSYEKL. The CDR3 has 15 amino acids. The germline V and J ends were trimmed by 0 bases and 2 bases, with 10 bases remaining between them. CDR3 nucleotide sequence: TGCGCCAGCAGCCAAGATGATAGTCCGCAAGAGACCCAGTACTTC. Protein product: CASSQDDSPQETQYF.

The chain has TRBV19 and TRBJ1-2; D may be TRBD1 (5 bases). This CDR3 is 14 amino acids long. Germline values: CDR1 LNHDA, CDR2 SQIVND (reference sequence). The germline V and J ends were trimmed by 1 base and 2 bases, with 8 bases remaining between them. The CDR3 nucleotides are TGTGCCAGTAGTATAGGCGGGGCCAACTATGGCTACACCTTC. Its translation is CASSIGGANYGYTF.

This sequence joins TRBV18 and TRBJ2-7, with D maybe TRBD2 (5 bases). The ends were cut back, 6 bases at V and 4 bases at J, with 10 bases in the middle. The germline CDR1 and CDR2 sequences are KGHSH and LQKENI. The CDR3 contains 12 residues. The CDR3 DNA sequence: TGTGCCAGCTCCCGGGAAGCGTACGAGCAGTACTTC. Protein sequence: CASSREAYEQYF.

This clone occurred a few times. CDR3 sequence reads: CASSQGEGGGLKETQYF. Written as DNA, the CDR3 is TGCGCCAGCAGCCAAGGAGAGGGGGGGGGCCTGAAAGAGACCCAGTACTTC. V gene TRBV4-1 combines with J gene TRBJ2-5, with D possibly TRBD2 on 7 matching bases. This CDR3 contains 17 residues. Germline V gives CDR1 MGHRA, CDR2 YSYEKL. The V end lost 1 base, the J end lost 3 bases, and 18 bases lay between the germline ends.

V and J are TRBV6-1 and TRBJ1-1; possibly TRBD1 for D (6 bases). This CDR3 spans 13 amino acids. Germline CDR1 MNHNS, CDR2 SASEGT. V was cut by 4 bases and J by 7 bases, with 13 bases left in between. This CDR3 is CASSGDIRYEAFF. The CDR3 bases are TGTGCCAGCAGTGGGGACATTAGGTATGAAGCTTTCTTT.

The V and J genes are TRBV19 and TRBJ2-1; D unclear. CDR1 LNHDA and CDR2 SQIVND come from the germline V gene (reference sequence). CDR3 length equals 12 residues. V lost 0 bases and J lost 7, with 4 bases in between. CDR3 sequence reads: CASSIDRNEQFF. The CDR3 DNA follows: TGTGCCAGTAGTATAGACAGAAATGAGCAGTTCTTC.